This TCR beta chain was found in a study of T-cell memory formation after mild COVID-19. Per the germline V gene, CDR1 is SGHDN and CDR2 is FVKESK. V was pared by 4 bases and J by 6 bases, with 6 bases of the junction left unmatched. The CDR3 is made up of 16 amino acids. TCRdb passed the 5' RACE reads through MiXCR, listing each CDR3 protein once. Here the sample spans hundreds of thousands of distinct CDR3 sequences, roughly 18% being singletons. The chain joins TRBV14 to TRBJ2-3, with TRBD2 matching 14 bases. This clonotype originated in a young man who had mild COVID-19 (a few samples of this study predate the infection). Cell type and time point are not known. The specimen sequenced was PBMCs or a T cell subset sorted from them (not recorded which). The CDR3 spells CASSPGTSGGRDTQYF. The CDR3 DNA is TGTGCCAGCAGCCCCGGGACTAGCGGGGGTCGTGATACGCAGTATTTT.